These T cell receptor beta chains were read from a single sample in a study of cytomegalovirus exposure and HLA in healthy donors. The data were produced by immunoSEQ multiplex PCR, yet TCRdb's version contains in-frame clones alone and is incomplete. The top ten hold around 1.8% of the sample, which has about 130,000 clones, around 78% seen once. Sequenced material: PBMCs. These receptors were obtained from a woman in her thirties or forties in good health and CMV-seronegative. The CDR3 runs from the conserved cysteine through the conserved F or W. Fields, in order: D gene, J gene, V gene, clone size, CDR3 protein, CDR3 DNA. The D gene is left open where the match is weak. Clone size appears in some rows only: once, few, many, or a class for an expanded clone.

>-|TRBJ2-5|TRBV7-3|-
CASSLAGTAQETQYF
TGTGCCAGCAGCTTAGCGGGGACAGCCCAAGAGACCCAGTACTTC
>-|TRBJ1-5|TRBV27|-
CASNKRGGDQPQHF
TGTGCCAGCAATAAAAGGGGGGGGGATCAGCCCCAGCATTTT
>-|TRBJ1-1|TRBV6-4|few
CASRPSGASAEAFF
TGTGCCAGCAGACCTTCAGGGGCTTCCGCTGAAGCTTTCTTT
>TRBD2|TRBJ2-2|TRBV12-5|-
CARGGAGELFF
TGTGCTAGGGGAGGGGCCGGGGAGCTGTTTTTT
>-|TRBJ2-7|TRBV28|-
CASSRSGQFREQYF
TGTGCCAGCAGTCGTTCCGGACAGTTCCGCGAGCAGTACTTC
>TRBD2|TRBJ2-3|TRBV13|-
CASSQSWRGGTDTQYF
TGTGCCAGCAGCCAGTCGTGGCGGGGGGGAACAGATACGCAGTATTTT
>TRBD2|TRBJ2-1|TRBV18|-
CASSPPTSGYNEQFF
TGTGCCAGCTCACCCCCTACTAGCGGGTACAATGAGCAGTTCTTC
>-|TRBJ1-2|TRBV7-2|-
CASSPPGLANGYTF
TGTGCCAGCAGCCCCCCAGGGCTCGCGAATGGCTACACCTTC
>TRBD2|TRBJ2-1|TRBV27|-
CASSIDTGLAFNEQFF
TGTGCCAGCAGTATAGACACCGGACTAGCGTTTAATGAGCAGTTCTTC
>TRBD2|TRBJ2-7|TRBV19|-
CASSILAGGYEQYF
TGTGCCAGTAGTATTCTAGCGGGGGGCTACGAGCAGTACTTC
>TRBD1|TRBJ1-1|TRBV7-9|-
CASSSDRVIGCTEAFF
TGTGCCAGCAGCTCGGACAGGGTGATCGGTTGCACTGAAGCTTTCTTT
>-|TRBJ1-2|TRBV19|-
CASSSGGYTF
TGTGCCAGTAGTTCCGGTGGCTACACCTTC
>TRBD2|TRBJ2-1|TRBV27|-
CASSSGLAGGRTYNEQFF
TGTGCCAGCAGTTCTGGACTAGCGGGGGGGCGGACCTACAATGAGCAGTTCTTC
>TRBD2|TRBJ2-3|TRBV4-2|-
CASSQEGLAGGGTDTQYF
TGTGCCAGCAGCCAAGAGGGACTAGCGGGAGGGGGTACAGATACGCAGTATTTT
>-|TRBJ1-4|TRBV29-1|-
CSVRGGSEKLFF
TGCAGCGTTCGGGGGGGGAGTGAAAAACTGTTTTTT
>-|TRBJ2-7|TRBV9|-
CASSPRRSSYEQYF
TGTGCCAGCAGCCCCCGCAGGTCTTCCTACGAGCAGTACTTC
>-|TRBJ1-2|TRBV5-1|few
CASSLEGRQGTVGYTF
TGCGCCAGCAGCTTGGAGGGAAGGCAGGGAACAGTCGGCTACACCTTC
>TRBD1|TRBJ2-7|TRBV6-6|-
CASSWGTGASEQYF
TGTGCCAGCAGTTGGGGGACAGGGGCCTCCGAGCAGTACTTC
>TRBD1|TRBJ2-7|TRBV6-1|-
CASSGTGQLQSRYEQYF
TGTGCCAGCAGTGGGACAGGACAGCTTCAGTCCCGATACGAGCAGTACTTC
>-|TRBJ1-3|TRBV7-2|-
CASSLDHGGGIGNTIYF
TGTGCCAGCAGCTTAGACCATGGGGGCGGTATCGGAAACACCATATATTTT
>TRBD1|TRBJ1-1|TRBV5-1|-
CASSLSGGHTEAFF
TGCGCCAGCAGCTTGTCAGGGGGGCACACTGAAGCTTTCTTT
>TRBD1|TRBJ1-5|TRBV23-1|-
CASTPPRQGANYGGNQPQHF
TGCGCCAGCACCCCACCCCGACAGGGGGCCAACTATGGGGGCAATCAGCCCCAGCATTTT
>TRBD1|TRBJ2-7|TRBV18|-
CASSRDRVSEQYF
TGTGCCAGCTCCAGGGACAGGGTCAGCGAGCAGTACTTC
>TRBD1|TRBJ1-5|TRBV5-8|-
CASSPIPGQEIPHQPQHF
TGTGCCAGCAGTCCGATTCCGGGACAGGAGATACCTCATCAGCCCCAGCATTTT
>-|TRBJ2-7|TRBV27|-
CASSLSMTRDYEQYF
TGTGCCAGCAGTTTATCGATGACACGGGACTACGAGCAGTACTTC
>-|TRBJ1-6|TRBV2|-
CASGSNNSPLHF
TGTGCCAGCGGGAGTAATAATTCACCCCTCCACTTT
>-|TRBJ2-1|TRBV7-9|-
CASSLGGGGLYNEQFF
TGTGCCAGCAGCTTAGGGGGCGGAGGGCTTTACAATGAGCAGTTCTTC
>TRBD2|TRBJ2-7|TRBV5-1|few
CASSWGPGGREQYF
TGCGCCAGCAGCTGGGGCCCGGGAGGGAGAGAGCAGTACTTC
>TRBD2|TRBJ2-1|TRBV28|-
CASSLVLAGDNEQFF
TGTGCCAGCAGTTTAGTTCTAGCGGGAGATAATGAGCAGTTCTTC
>-|TRBJ2-1|TRBV19|-
CASSKNWREQFF
TGTGCCAGTAGTAAGAATTGGCGGGAGCAGTTCTTC
>-|TRBJ2-7|TRBV10-3|few
CAISEGPAAGRSEQYF
TGTGCCATCAGTGAGGGTCCCGCGGCAGGGCGGTCCGAGCAGTACTTC
>-|TRBJ2-5|TRBV9|few
CASSVDSGQETQYF
TGTGCCAGCAGCGTAGATAGCGGTCAAGAGACCCAGTACTTC
>-|TRBJ2-2|TRBV19|-
CASSILDSGELFF
TGTGCCAGTAGTATTTTAGATTCCGGGGAGCTGTTTTTT
>TRBD1|TRBJ2-7|TRBV10-2|few
CASARDRAYEQYF
TGCGCCAGCGCCCGGGACAGGGCCTACGAGCAGTACTTC
>TRBD1|TRBJ2-5|TRBV2|-
CARQRQGEGEQYF
TGTGCCAGACAGCGACAGGGAGAAGGAGAGCAGTACTTC
>TRBD1|TRBJ1-1|TRBV7-3|-
CASSLQGEGGTEAFF
TGTGCCAGCAGCTTACAGGGGGAAGGGGGGACTGAAGCTTTCTTT
>-|TRBJ2-7|TRBV11-2|-
CASSADSFLNSYEQYF
TGTGCCAGCAGCGCGGACAGCTTTTTGAACTCCTACGAGCAGTACTTC
>TRBD2|TRBJ2-7|TRBV11-3|-
CASSLTAGGTYEQYF
TGTGCCAGCAGCTTAACAGCGGGAGGCACCTACGAGCAGTACTTC
>-|TRBJ2-6|TRBV7-9|-
CASAVSGANGLTF
TGTGCCAGCGCCGTCTCTGGGGCCAACGGCCTGACTTTC
>-|TRBJ1-6|TRBV6-1|-
CASSEGEGSPLHF
TGTGCCAGCAGTGAAGGGGAGGGTTCACCCCTCCACTTT
>-|TRBJ2-3|TRBV7-2|-
CASSLSQGQDTQYF
TGTGCCAGCAGCTTATCCCAGGGTCAAGATACGCAGTATTTT
>-|TRBJ1-5|TRBV7-8|-
CASSSWDFGYDQPQHF
TGTGCCAGCAGCTCATGGGACTTCGGGTACGATCAGCCCCAGCATTTT
>-|TRBJ2-5|TRBV5-1|-
CASSLGVAGYGQETQYF
TGCGCCAGCAGCTTGGGGGTGGCGGGGTACGGCCAAGAGACCCAGTACTTC
>TRBD2|TRBJ2-3|TRBV4-1|-
CASSQTSGYTDTQYF
TGCGCCAGCAGCCAAACTAGCGGGTACACAGATACGCAGTATTTT
>TRBD2|TRBJ2-7|TRBV27|-
CASTPSAGGTYEQYF
TGTGCCAGCACCCCCTCCGCGGGAGGAACCTACGAGCAGTACTTC
>-|TRBJ1-2|TRBV18|-
CASSPPSFTYGYTF
TGTGCCAGCTCACCACCGAGCTTCACGTATGGCTACACCTTC
>-|TRBJ1-3|TRBV29-1|-
CSIGTGTSGNTIYF
TGCAGCATCGGAACAGGGACCTCTGGAAACACCATATATTTT
>TRBD1|TRBJ1-1|TRBV7-3|few
CASSQRQGSEAFF
TGTGCCAGCAGCCAACGACAGGGGTCTGAAGCTTTCTTT
>TRBD2|TRBJ2-5|TRBV5-1|-
CASSLVPGGGETQYF
TGCGCCAGCAGCTTGGTTCCCGGGGGGGGAGAGACCCAGTACTTC
>TRBD2|TRBJ2-5|TRBV13|-
CASRVAGEGETQYF
TGTGCCAGCAGGGTAGCGGGGGAAGGGGAGACCCAGTACTTC
>-|TRBJ1-3|TRBV4-1|-
CASSQEKHRNSGNTIYF
TGCGCCAGCAGCCAAGAGAAGCACCGTAACTCTGGAAACACCATATATTTT
>-|TRBJ1-2|TRBV15|-
CATSTQDRGVYGYTF
TGTGCCACCAGCACCCAGGACCGGGGGGTGTATGGCTACACCTTC
>-|TRBJ1-3|TRBV28|-
CATGTAGNTIYF
TGTGCCACCGGGACTGCTGGAAACACCATATATTTT
>TRBD1|TRBJ1-4|TRBV18|-
CASSPGQGRDEKLFF
TGTGCCAGCTCACCCGGACAGGGAAGGGATGAAAAACTGTTTTTT
>TRBD1|TRBJ2-3|TRBV7-3|few
CASSLTGQCWGLMITDTQYF
TGTGCCAGCAGCTTAACGGGACAGTGTTGGGGCTTAATGATCACAGATACGCAGTATTTT
>TRBD1|TRBJ2-5|TRBV7-2|-
CASSSDRGGETQYF
TGTGCCAGCAGCTCCGACAGGGGTGGGGAGACCCAGTACTTC